This T cell receptor beta chain appears in the sequencing data of a study of regulatory T cells in long-lasting Graves disease. Study-level findings and limits: TCR diversity was lower in persistent Graves' patients than in newly diagnosed ones.

V was cut by 0 bases and J by 0 bases, with 11 bases left in between. CDR1 is GTSNPN, CDR2 SVGIG, per germline (reference sequence). This CDR3 comprises 15 residues. Comments on this clonotype: What it recognizes is unknown.

The time point denotes: newly diagnosed GD, antithyroid drugs for less than 3 months. The TCR library was made from RNA extracted from PBMCs. Building of the TCR beta libraries involved iRepertoire HTBI primers and Arm-PCR of CDR3 regions. TCRdb reprocessed the multiplex PCR reads via MiXCR and lists one record per CDR3 protein. This table has 540,000 or so distinct CDR3 sequences, roughly 13% appearing once. These data also formed part of another study, on T cells in Graves' hyperthyroidism and ophthalmopathy.

The TCR comes from a man aged 25 to 40 with Graves disease. The chain has TRBV30 and TRBJ1-2; D ambiguous. This sample comprised peripheral blood mononuclear cells (PBMCs), obtained at new diagnosis, from a patient treated with antithyroid drugs. CDR3 DNA: TGTGCCTGGAGTGTAATCCCGCGGGCTAACTATGGCTACACCTTC. Its translation: CAWSVIPRANYGYTF.